The following is a T cell receptor beta chain sequence with its context. Its antigen is as yet unknown. Treatment indicated: roughly nine-day PBMC culture with coronavirus spike peptide pools or control peptides (ViraFEST assay). The study sequenced cultured CD4+ T cell DNA using the Oncomine TCR Beta short-read assay. TCRdb processed the PCR reads anew with MiXCR; each CDR3 protein has one entry. Of some 12,000 distinct CDR3 sequences in the sample, approximately 52% were seen once. Germline V CDR1 and CDR2: DFQATT, SNEGSKA (reference sequence). The CDR3 totals 12 residues. V lost 5 bases to trimming and J lost 2 bases, with 10 bases between them. These data are taken from a study of vaccination and CD4 T cells after COVID-19.

This receptor was identified in a human donor who had recovered from COVID-19. The rearrangement joins TRBV20-1 to TRBJ2-7; D may be TRBD1 (6 bases). Specimen: CD4+ T cells from blood, cultured in vitro. This CDR3 is CSAGQLTYEQYF. CDR3 coding DNA: TGCAGTGCTGGACAGTTAACCTACGAGCAGTACTTC.